The 24 T cell receptor beta chains below were found in one sample sequenced in a study of cytomegalovirus exposure and HLA in healthy donors. The PCR used 60 Vbeta and 13 Jbeta primers. Generated by immunoSEQ multiplex PCR, the TCRdb table keeps only in-frame clones and is missing some. The sample carries 60,000 to 70,000 clones, roughly two thirds recorded once. Source material: PBMCs. The receptors come from a man aged 40-50 years in good health and CMV-seropositive.

This sequence joins TRBV6-6 and TRBJ2-5; 7 positions match TRBD1. The junction had 13 bases not matched to a gene; V was cut back by 10 bases and J by 5 bases. The CDR3 spans 14 residues. Germline V gene sequence: CDR1 MNHNY, CDR2 SVGAGI (reference sequence). The CDR3 coding sequence is TGTGCCACCGTACCCGAGGGGGCTTGGGAGACCCAGTACTTC. Translating gives CATVPEGAWETQYF.

The chain is built from TRBV6-6 and TRBJ2-1, with 11 positions matching TRBD2. Germline CDR1 reads MNHNY; CDR2 reads SVGAGI (reference sequence). The CDR3 runs to 16 residues. V lost 6 bases to trimming and J lost 4 bases; unmatched junction nucleotides: 8. The CDR3 region has the DNA TGTGCCAGCAGCTATAGCGGGAGGGGTCAATACAATGAGCAGTTCTTC. Translated: CASSYSGRGQYNEQFF.

This clone was counted a single time. The rearrangement joins TRBV7-8 to TRBJ2-7, with D perhaps TRBD2 (5 bases). Germline-derived CDR1 and CDR2 are SGHVS and FQNEAQ. CDR3 length equals 14 residues. The ends were cut back, 0 bases at V and 6 bases at J, with 12 bases in the middle. CDR3 coding DNA: TGTGCCAGCAGCTTAGCGAGGGCAGGTGGCGAGCAGTACTTC. As protein: CASSLARAGGEQYF.

The chain recombines TRBV15 with TRBJ2-6; tentative D call: TRBD2 (6 bases). The CDR3 extends over 18 amino acids. Per the germline V gene, CDR1 is LNHNV and CDR2 is YYDKDF (reference sequence). V was shortened by 2 bases and J by 0 bases, with 14 bases between the two germline ends. The DNA for the CDR3 is TGTGCCACCAGCAGAACGGGACTTCCACTCTCTGGGGCCAACGTCCTGACTTTC. This gives the protein CATSRTGLPLSGANVLTF.

The genes are TRBV29-1 and TRBJ1-2; D gene ambiguous. CDR3 length equals 15 residues. Deletions cut 7 bases from V and 3 bases from J, with 21 bases between. CDR1 is SQVTM and CDR2 is ANQGSEA in the germline V gene. CDR3 loop: CSAGQLEGADYGYTF. CDR3 DNA: TGCAGCGCCGGTCAGCTGGAGGGCGCCGACTATGGCTACACCTTC.

The CDR3 spells CASSVYRLAGGNTQYF. CDR3 sequence (DNA): TGTGCCAGCAGTGTCTACAGACTAGCGGGGGGGAATACGCAGTATTTT. V gene TRBV25-1 combines with J gene TRBJ2-3; 14 bases match TRBD2. CDR1 is MGHDK, CDR2 SYGVNS, per germline. The CDR3 is 16 residues long. The trim removed 4 bases at V and 7 bases at J, leaving 7 bases unmatched.

This chain links TRBV7-2 with TRBJ2-7; 10 bases match TRBD2. Per germline, CDR1 SGHTA and CDR2 FQGNSA. CDR3 length: 18 residues. V was clipped by 5 bases and J by 0 bases; unmatched bases: 13. The CDR3 spells CASSPIQLAGMSSYEQYF. Here the CDR3 DNA reads TGTGCCAGCAGCCCAATTCAACTAGCGGGGATGAGCTCCTACGAGCAGTACTTC.

This clone was seen a few times. The chain joins TRBV4-1 to TRBJ1-5; D gene unclear. Germline V CDR1 and CDR2: MGHRA, YSYEKL. V dropped 1 base and J dropped 10 bases, with 17 bases sitting between them. The CDR3 spans 15 residues. CDR3 protein: CASSQGDPRVYPQHF. CDR3 coding DNA: TGCGCCAGCAGCCAAGGTGACCCCCGGGTGTACCCCCAGCATTTT.

This clone appeared many times. The gene calls are TRBV7-2 and TRBJ1-1; 10 bases map to TRBD1. This CDR3 contains 16 residues. The V gene's germline CDR1 is SGHTA and CDR2 FQGNSA. J lost 6 bases, V lost 1 base, and 8 bases had no gene match. The CDR3 loop reads CASSLGVTGGFSEAFF. CDR3 bases: TGTGCCAGCAGCTTAGGGGTGACAGGGGGCTTTTCTGAAGCTTTCTTT. Full variable domain (outside the CDR3, taken from reference TRBV7-2 and TRBJ1-1): GAGVSQSPSNKVTEKGKDVELRCDPISGHTALYWYRQSLGQGLEFLIYFQGNSAPDKSGLPSDRFSAERTGGSVSTLTIQRTQQEDSAVYLCASSLGVTGGFSEAFFGQGTRLTVV.

This clone was counted between two and nine times. This rearrangement joins TRBV7-3 to TRBJ1-1; D is possibly TRBD1 (6 bases). The V end was cut by 6 bases, the J end by 3 bases, with 11 bases between. Germline V gives CDR1 SGHTA, CDR2 FQGTGA. The CDR3 is 13 residues long. The CDR3: CASRRGADTEAFF. The CDR3 DNA is TGTGCCAGCAGGCGGGGGGCGGACACTGAAGCTTTCTTT.

V gene TRBV7-9 combines with J gene TRBJ2-5; TRBD2 aligns across 9 bases. Trimming at V came to 7 bases and at J to 4 bases, leaving 7 bases not matched to a gene. The germline CDR1 and CDR2 sequences are SEHNR and FQNEAQ (reference sequence). This CDR3 has 14 residues. The CDR3 DNA sequence: TGTGCCAGCACTAAAGCGGGAGGAAGAGAGACCCAGTACTTC. This gives the protein CASTKAGGRETQYF. The full variable domain, with the rest looked up from reference TRBV7-9 and TRBJ2-5, is DTGVSQNPRHKITKRGQNVTFRCDPISEHNRLYWYRQTLGQGPEFLTYFQNEAQLEKSRLLSDRFSAERPKGSFSTLEIQRTEQGDSAMYLCASTKAGGRETQYFGPGTRLLVL.

This chain connects TRBV19 to TRBJ1-3; no clear D. This CDR3 has 14 residues. Trimming stripped 6 bases from V and 0 bases from J, with 9 bases between. Germline CDR1 LNHDA, CDR2 SQIVND (reference sequence). CDR3 sequence reads: CASSWALSGNTIYF. The CDR3 DNA reads as TGTGCCAGTAGCTGGGCGCTCTCTGGAAACACCATATATTTT.

The J gene is TRBJ1-6, the V gene TRBV30, with D perhaps TRBD1 (5 bases). The germline V gene encodes CDR1 GTSNPN and CDR2 SVGIG (reference sequence). V lost 4 bases and J 6 bases, leaving 19 bases between the germline ends. CDR3 size: 16 residues. CDR3 residues: CAWTPKGRVANSPLHF. Here the CDR3 DNA reads TGTGCCTGGACCCCAAAGGGGAGGGTTGCTAATTCACCCCTCCACTTT.

This sequence joins TRBV27 and TRBJ2-1; 7 nucleotides match TRBD2. This CDR3 is built from 17 residues. The junction had 15 bases not matched to a gene; V was cut back by 6 bases and J by 4 bases. Per the germline V gene, CDR1 is MNHEY and CDR2 is SMNVEV (reference sequence). CDR3: CASRDTQGRAGYNEQFF. Here the CDR3 DNA reads TGTGCCAGCAGGGACACCCAAGGGAGGGCGGGATACAATGAGCAGTTCTTC.

As regards this clone: Other DNA sequences in the same sample also yield this CDR3. The genes are TRBV4-3 and TRBJ1-5; maybe TRBD1 (6 bases). CDR1 is LGHNA and CDR2 is YSLEER in the germline V gene. Trimming took off 0 bases at V and 7 bases at J, with 16 bases between the two ends. This CDR3 contains 16 residues. The CDR3 DNA reads as TGCGCCAGCAGCCAAGATCTAAGGGGGGGTAACCAGCCCCAGCATTTT. Translating gives CASSQDLRGGNQPQHF.

The V call is TRBV7-3, the J call TRBJ2-2, with TRBD2 identical over 8 bases. This CDR3 is 19 amino acids long. The J segment lost 4 bases and the V segment lost 5 bases, leaving 18 bases of the junction unmatched. Germline CDR1 reads SGHTA; CDR2 reads FQGTGA. The CDR3 loop reads CASSPKTGTRGPSTGELFF. CDR3 coding DNA: TGTGCCAGCAGCCCGAAGACCGGGACTAGAGGGCCCAGCACCGGGGAGCTGTTTTTT.

The CDR3 coding sequence is TGTGCCAGCAGCGTGGCTAGTAGCACAGATACGCAGTATTTT. It specifies CASSVASSTDTQYF. The chain recombines TRBV9 with TRBJ2-3; D call uncertain. CDR3 length: 14 amino acids. With 2 bases removed from V and 0 bases from J, the gap between germline ends came to 7 bases. Germline lookup yields CDR1 SGDLS and CDR2 YYNGEE.

This rearrangement joins TRBV30 to TRBJ2-3; D not certain. This CDR3 contains 14 residues. The ends were cut back, 0 bases at V and 1 base at J, with 8 bases in the middle. Germline loops: CDR1 GTSNPN, CDR2 SVGIG (reference sequence). The CDR3 here is CAWSVRVRTDTQYF. In DNA, the CDR3 is TGTGCCTGGAGTGTACGGGTCCGCACAGATACGCAGTATTTT.

The genes are TRBV9 and TRBJ1-1; D gene uncertain. With 2 bases removed from V and 0 bases from J, the gap between germline ends came to 14 bases. Germline lookup yields CDR1 SGDLS and CDR2 YYNGEE. The length of the CDR3 is 16 residues. In DNA form, the CDR3 reads TGTGCCAGCAGCGTCGGCGCGGGCTTCATGAACACTGAAGCTTTCTTT. Translation: CASSVGAGFMNTEAFF.

V gene TRBV5-6 combines with J gene TRBJ2-5, with 9 positions matching TRBD1. The J call is doubtful: the DNA matches TRBJ2-7 better. Germline values: CDR1 SGHDT, CDR2 YYEEEE. The CDR3 runs 15 residues. Here the CDR3 reads CASSSQGARHYEQYF. CDR3 coding DNA: TGTGCCAGCAGCTCACAGGGGGCACGTCATTACGAGCAGTACTTC.

The chain links TRBV7-9 to TRBJ1-1, with unresolved D. The CDR3 extends over 14 amino acids. The germline V and J ends were trimmed by 1 base and 3 bases, with 9 bases remaining between them. Germline V gene data show CDR1 as SEHNR and CDR2 as FQNEAQ (reference sequence). CDR3 in amino acids: CASSLEGAHTEAFF. In DNA, the CDR3 is TGTGCCAGCAGCTTAGAAGGAGCCCACACTGAAGCTTTCTTT.

V and J are TRBV2 and TRBJ2-5, with D perhaps matching TRBD1 (5 bases). CDR1 SNHLY and CDR2 FYNNEI come from the germline V gene. The CDR3 length is 15 residues. The germline V and J ends were trimmed by 6 bases and 0 bases, with 14 bases remaining between them. The CDR3 sequence: CASRSDTAYQETQYF. In DNA form, the CDR3 reads TGTGCCAGCAGATCGGACACCGCGTACCAAGAGACCCAGTACTTC.

This chain connects TRBV7-3 to TRBJ2-5; 9 nucleotides match TRBD2. The length of the CDR3 is 15 residues. Germline CDR1 is SGHTA and CDR2 is FQGTGA. Trimming removed 5 bases from V and 5 bases from J; junction bases left unmatched: 9. The CDR3 DNA sequence: TGTGCCAGCAGCCCGACGGGCGCGGGAGGGGAGACCCAGTACTTC. This gives the protein CASSPTGAGGETQYF. Complete variable domain (other parts from reference TRBV7-3 and TRBJ2-5): GAGVSQTPSNKVTEKGKYVELRCDPISGHTALYWYRQSLGQGPEFLIYFQGTGAADDSGLPNDRFFAVRPEGSVSTLKIQRTERGDSAVYLCASSPTGAGGETQYFGPGTRLLVL.

Written as DNA, the CDR3 is TGTGCCAGCAGCTTACGGGGGAACTATGGCTACACCTTC. The encoded protein is CASSLRGNYGYTF. The V gene is TRBV7-2, the J gene TRBJ1-2; possible D gene TRBD1, 5 bases. The CDR3 extends over 13 amino acids. The ends were cut back, 2 bases at V and 2 bases at J, with 6 bases in the middle. Germline V lookup: CDR1 SGHTA, CDR2 FQGNSA.